This TCR beta chain came from a study of blood T cells in healthy people across ages. At the level of the study: Template-switching capture recovered about one barcoded beta molecule per two T cells.

This clonotype came up many times. Sample-barcoded 5' priming and a J-beta primer mix drove a second PCR of about 6 to 12 cycles. TCRdb processed the 5' RACE reads anew with MiXCR; each CDR3 protein has one entry. Of around 990,000 distinct CDR3 sequences listed, less than 25% are singletons. This sample also belongs to another study, concerning T cells of mothers and their children.

The sequence was obtained from a girl aged 2 to 10 in good health. The sample was blood.

The CDR3 coding sequence is TGTGCCAGCAGCTCGGGACTCGTCTACGAGCAGTACTTC. It translates to CASSSGLVYEQYF. The chain couples TRBV7-2 to TRBJ2-7, with D perhaps matching TRBD2 (6 bases). Germline CDR1 and CDR2: SGHTA and FQGNSA. With 4 bases removed from V and 3 bases from J, the gap between germline ends came to 10 bases. The CDR3 sequence is 13 residues long.